This record covers a single T cell receptor (beta chain). These data are taken from a study of T cell changes during pregnancy in multiple sclerosis. The trim removed 4 bases at V and 8 bases at J, leaving 7 bases unmatched. Per germline, CDR1 MNHEY and CDR2 SVGAGI. CDR3 length: 13 amino acids. Some clones are missing from TCRdb's copy, which holds only in-frame ones; the method was immunoSEQ multiplex PCR. The sample consists of fewer than 85,000 clones, around 93% of them appearing once. This TCR was sampled from a female donor with multiple sclerosis, enrolled in a pregnancy study. This chain joins TRBV6-5 and TRBJ1-2; TRBD1 aligns across 7 bases. The sequencing used peripheral blood, collected in the second trimester of pregnancy. CDR3: CASSSSTGAGYTF. CDR3 nucleotides: TGTGCCAGCAGTTCCAGCACAGGGGCCGGCTACACCTTC.